The sequence of this TCR beta chain was determined in a study of T cells expressing NK-cell markers. The overall study: Seven sequenced donors out of eight were HCMV-seropositive, one seronegative. Findings of the study overall: For four donors, these clonotypes were likewise the leading ones in the CD3+CD56-NKG2C+ fraction. HCMV specificity of expanded NKG2C+ T cell clones remained unclear.

Germline CDR1 MNHNS, CDR2 SASEGT. The CDR3 totals 15 residues. Generation of TCR beta cDNA was performed by 5'RACE template switching incorporating UMIs. Using the 5' RACE reads, TCRdb records one entry per CDR3 protein without DNA. This sample's table has approximately 550,000 distinct CDR3 sequences. On this clonotype: Its antigen is unidentified.

J is TRBJ1-5 and V is TRBV6-1. The receptor comes from a man younger than 30 in good health. The sample taken for sequencing was blood T cells: a sorted CD56 or NKG2C T cell subset, CD4+ or CD8+ T cells, or bulk PBMC T cells (not recorded which). The CDR3 region is CASRVNSYSNQPQHF.